Reported below is one T cell receptor beta chain. The antigen this receptor binds is unknown. This may come from a read error, since a much larger clone is one base off. The source of the sample is a study of blood T cells in healthy people across ages (dated by TCRdb to 2015 to 2017). About the study as a whole: In model experiments, roughly one uniquely barcoded TCR beta cDNA molecule per two T cells was captured by template switching. Age-related changes in TCR beta repertoire diversity were measured in the study by deep sequencing normalized with unique cDNA molecular identifiers. Two additional independent replicas of 1 million unique cDNA reads from the same blood draw were analyzed for two donors (one aged 18 to 30 and one aged 80 or older). To avoid experimental bias, donors of different ages were spread randomly across the sequencing lanes. The donors were split into four age groups: young (average around 17 years), middle-aged (nearly 40), aged (roughly 60) and long-lived (82). The paper as a whole reports these results and caveats: Because the CMV infection status of the donors was unknown, age-related changes in expanded clonotypes may potentially have been confounded. There was a strong correlation between observed TCR beta diversity and the percentage of naive T cells measured by flow cytometry. The long-lived group showed more naive CD4+ T cells, fewer expanded clones and increased TCR diversity than the aged group, suggesting age selection. Conclusive comparison of naive and antigen-experienced compartments was prevented by the profiling of bulk unsorted PBMCs. As age increased, observed TCR beta diversity per million T cells dropped in a roughly linear way, and a significant reduction was already evident by age 40. Total diversity estimates from one million sequenced T cells were considered lower bounds and underestimates.

The 40 or so donors, aged about 6 to 90 years, were systemically healthy Caucasian individuals from Russia. Each donor gave 9.5 to 10 milliliters of peripheral blood, drawn into EDTA-treated Vacutainer tubes. Ficoll-Paque density-gradient centrifugation was used to isolate PBMCs, with at least 6 million per sample. Total RNA, at least 6 micrograms per sample, was extracted from PBMCs with Trizol reagent. For every donor, an aliquot of PBMCs went through flow cytometry to measure the percentages of naive CD45RAhigh/CD27high T cells. Libraries were constructed by 5' RACE. The run used an Illumina HiSeq 2500. A second PCR of about 6 to 12 cycles was run with a J-beta primer mix and a sample-barcoded 5' primer. Each TCR beta cDNA molecule received a unique molecular identifier from a template-switch 5' adaptor carrying 12 random nucleotides. At least 2.5 million CDR3-containing paired-end reads were obtained from each sample. First-strand cDNA synthesis was performed from all RNA using the Mint cDNA synthesis kit, with priming by a TRBC-specific oligonucleotide. Following uracil-DNA glycosylase treatment, a first 18-cycle PCR with universal primers M1SS and BC2_uni_R was performed on all cDNA. The original pipeline was this. Each sample was normalized by randomly selecting 1 million high-quality reads, each carrying a distinct molecular identifier. Reads with shared molecular identifiers were discarded instead of being binned into consensus sequences. MiTCR, run with a Q25 quality threshold and the strictest error-elimination algorithm, handled CDR3 identification, clonotype clustering and error correction. A nonparametric unseen species model with Euler transformation was used to estimate a lower bound on total TCR beta diversity. TCRdb handled the public reads itself, with Q25 trimming in fastp and clone calling in MiXCR, and kept productive beta chains. Entries that share a CDR3 protein sequence are merged under the most common genes and DNA. What appears here as the V and J calls and clone size reflects TCRdb's work, not the paper's. For this sample there are some 1.5 million distinct CDR3 sequences; about 28% appear just once. The top ten clones comprise 7% to 9% of the sample.

The sample comprised blood. The clonotype originates from a young woman in good health.

The CDR3 protein is CASSATSGTYAQYF. The bases read TGTGCCAGCAGTGCAACTAGCGGGACCTACGCGCAGTACTTC. The rearrangement combines TRBV25-1 with TRBJ2-5; the central 10 bases match TRBD2. Trimming removed 4 bases from V and 11 bases from J; the gene matches leave 10 bases unexplained. In the germline V gene, CDR1 corresponds to MGHDK and CDR2 to SYGVNS. Measured from the cysteine to the phenylalanine, the CDR3 is 14 residues long. Only CDR3 DNA remains: 42 bases, in frame from the first base. Reference TRBV25-1 and TRBJ2-5 proteins supply the regions before and after the CDR3; the full variable domain is: EADIYQTPRYLVIGTGKKITLECSQTMGHDKMYWYQQDPGMELHLIHYSYGVNSTEKGDLSSESTVSRIRTEHFPLTLESARPSHTSQYLCASSATSGTYAQYFGPGTRLLVL.